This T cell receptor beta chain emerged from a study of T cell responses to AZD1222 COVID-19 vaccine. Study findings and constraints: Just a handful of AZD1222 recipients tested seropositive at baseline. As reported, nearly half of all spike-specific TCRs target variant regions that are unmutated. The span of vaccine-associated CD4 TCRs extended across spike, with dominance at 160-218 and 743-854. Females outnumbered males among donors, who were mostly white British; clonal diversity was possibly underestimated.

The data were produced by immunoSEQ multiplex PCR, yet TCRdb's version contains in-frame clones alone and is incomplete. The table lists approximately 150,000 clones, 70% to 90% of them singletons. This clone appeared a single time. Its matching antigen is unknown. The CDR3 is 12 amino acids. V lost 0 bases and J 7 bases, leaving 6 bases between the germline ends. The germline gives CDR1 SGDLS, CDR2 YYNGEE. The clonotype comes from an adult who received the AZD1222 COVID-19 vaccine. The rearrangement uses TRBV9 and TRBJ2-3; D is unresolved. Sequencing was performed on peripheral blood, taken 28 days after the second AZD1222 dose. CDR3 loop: CASSVGVNTQYF. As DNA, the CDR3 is TGTGCCAGCAGCGTAGGAGTAAATACGCAGTATTTT.